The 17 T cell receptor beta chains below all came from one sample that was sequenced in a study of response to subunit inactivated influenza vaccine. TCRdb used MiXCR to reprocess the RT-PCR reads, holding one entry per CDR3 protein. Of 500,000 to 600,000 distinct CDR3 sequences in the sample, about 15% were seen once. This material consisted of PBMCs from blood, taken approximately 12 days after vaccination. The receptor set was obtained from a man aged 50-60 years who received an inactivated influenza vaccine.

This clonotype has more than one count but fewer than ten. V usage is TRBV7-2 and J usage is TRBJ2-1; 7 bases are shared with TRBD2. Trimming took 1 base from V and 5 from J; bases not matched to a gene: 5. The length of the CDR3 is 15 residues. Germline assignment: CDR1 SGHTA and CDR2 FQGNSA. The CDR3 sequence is CASSLGRGIHNEQFF. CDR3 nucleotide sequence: TGTGCCAGCAGCTTAGGGCGGGGGATCCACAATGAGCAGTTCTTC.

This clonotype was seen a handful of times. This chain's CDR3 is CSARPRARETQYF. Written as DNA, the CDR3 is TGCAGTGCTAGACCCAGGGCCCGGGAGACCCAGTACTTC. The gene calls are TRBV20-1 and TRBJ2-5; TRBD1 might be the D (5 bases). CDR3 size: 13 residues. The V and J ends lost 2 bases and 5 bases respectively, with 12 bases between them. Germline lookup yields CDR1 DFQATT and CDR2 SNEGSKA (reference sequence).

The CDR3 coding sequence is TGTGCCAGCAGTTACCTTCCAGGGGCGAACACCGGGGAGCTGTTTTTT. Translation gives CASSYLPGANTGELFF. The chain has TRBV6-5 and TRBJ2-2; D may be TRBD1 (6 bases). V was clipped by 2 bases and J by 0 bases, with 10 bases between them. Per germline, CDR1 MNHEY and CDR2 SVGAGI. This CDR3 has 16 residues.

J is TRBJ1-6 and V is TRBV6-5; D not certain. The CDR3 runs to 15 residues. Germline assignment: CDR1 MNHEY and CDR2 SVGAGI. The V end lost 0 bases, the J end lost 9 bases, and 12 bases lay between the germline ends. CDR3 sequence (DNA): TGTGCCAGCAGTTACTCTGCGGGAAGCGGTTCACCCCTCCACTTT. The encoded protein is CASSYSAGSGSPLHF.

CDR3 sequence reads: CSARDPKTGRADTQYF. Written as DNA, the CDR3 is TGCAGTGCTAGAGATCCCAAAACCGGCCGGGCAGATACGCAGTATTTT. V and J are TRBV20-1 and TRBJ2-3; D remains ambiguous. Germline loops: CDR1 DFQATT, CDR2 SNEGSKA (reference sequence). V dropped 0 bases and J dropped 4 bases, with 17 bases sitting between them. This CDR3 is 16 amino acids long.

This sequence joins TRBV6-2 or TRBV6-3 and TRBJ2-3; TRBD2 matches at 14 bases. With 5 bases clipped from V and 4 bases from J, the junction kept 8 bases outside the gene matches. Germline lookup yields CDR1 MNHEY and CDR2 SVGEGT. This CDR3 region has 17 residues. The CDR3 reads CASSPGLAGVGSDTQYF. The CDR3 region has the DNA TGTGCCAGCAGTCCGGGACTAGCGGGAGTGGGCTCAGATACGCAGTATTTT.

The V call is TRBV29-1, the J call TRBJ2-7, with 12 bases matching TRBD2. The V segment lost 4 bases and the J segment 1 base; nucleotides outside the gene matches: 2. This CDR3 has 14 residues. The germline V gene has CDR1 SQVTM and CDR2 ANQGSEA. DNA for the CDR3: TGCAGCGTTGCTGGACTAGCGGGGTCCTACGAGCAGTACTTC. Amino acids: CSVAGLAGSYEQYF.

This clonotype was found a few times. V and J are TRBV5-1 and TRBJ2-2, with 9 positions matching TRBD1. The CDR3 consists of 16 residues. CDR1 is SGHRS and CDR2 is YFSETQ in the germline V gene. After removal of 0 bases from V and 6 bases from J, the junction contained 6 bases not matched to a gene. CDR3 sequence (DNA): TGCGCCAGCAGCTTGGTAGGACAGGGGTCCGCCGGGGAGCTGTTTTTT. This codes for CASSLVGQGSAGELFF.

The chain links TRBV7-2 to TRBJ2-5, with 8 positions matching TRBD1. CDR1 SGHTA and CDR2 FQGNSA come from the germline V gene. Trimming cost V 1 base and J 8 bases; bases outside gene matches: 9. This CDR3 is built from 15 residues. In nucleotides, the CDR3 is TGTGCCAGCAGCTTAGAAATGGCAGGGGGCAGAACCCAGTACTTC. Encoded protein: CASSLEMAGGRTQYF.

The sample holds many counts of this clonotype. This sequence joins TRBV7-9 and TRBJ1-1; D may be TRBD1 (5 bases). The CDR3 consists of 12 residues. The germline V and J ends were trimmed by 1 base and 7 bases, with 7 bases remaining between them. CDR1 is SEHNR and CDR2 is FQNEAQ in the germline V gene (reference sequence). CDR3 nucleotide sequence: TGTGCCAGCAGCTTAGTTAGGGGTGAAGCTTTCTTT. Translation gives CASSLVRGEAFF.

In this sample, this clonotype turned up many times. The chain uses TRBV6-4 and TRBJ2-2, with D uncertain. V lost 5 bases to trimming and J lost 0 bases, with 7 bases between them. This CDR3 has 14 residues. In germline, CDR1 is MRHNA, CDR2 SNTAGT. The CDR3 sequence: CASSWTSNTGELFF. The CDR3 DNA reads TGTGCCAGCAGTTGGACGTCGAACACCGGGGAGCTGTTTTTT.

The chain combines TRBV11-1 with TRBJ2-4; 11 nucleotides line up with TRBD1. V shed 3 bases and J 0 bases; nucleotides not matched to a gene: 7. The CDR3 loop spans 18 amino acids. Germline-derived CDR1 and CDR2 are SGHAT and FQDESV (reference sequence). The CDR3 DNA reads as TGTGCCAGCAGCTTGGGCGGACAGGGGGCGGTAGCCAAAAACATTCAGTACTTC. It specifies CASSLGGQGAVAKNIQYF.

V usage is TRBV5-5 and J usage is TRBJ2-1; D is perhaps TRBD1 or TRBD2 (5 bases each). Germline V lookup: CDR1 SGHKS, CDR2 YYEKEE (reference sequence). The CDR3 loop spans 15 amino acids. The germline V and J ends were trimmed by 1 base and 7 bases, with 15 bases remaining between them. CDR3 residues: CASSLMGERYNEQFF. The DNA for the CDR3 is TGTGCCAGCAGCTTGATGGGGGAGAGGTATAATGAGCAGTTCTTC.

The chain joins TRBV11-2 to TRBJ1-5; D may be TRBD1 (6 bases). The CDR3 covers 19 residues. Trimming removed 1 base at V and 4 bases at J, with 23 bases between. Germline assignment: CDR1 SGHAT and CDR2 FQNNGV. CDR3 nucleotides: TGTGCCAGCAGCTTAGTAGTCGGACAGCAAAGGGGCCTTAATCAGCCCCAGCATTTT. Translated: CASSLVVGQQRGLNQPQHF.

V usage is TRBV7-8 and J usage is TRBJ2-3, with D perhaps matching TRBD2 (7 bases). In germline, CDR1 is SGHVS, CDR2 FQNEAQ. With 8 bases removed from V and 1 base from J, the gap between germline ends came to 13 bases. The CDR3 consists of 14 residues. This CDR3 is CASVRGAGTDTQYF. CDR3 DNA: TGTGCCAGCGTTCGGGGGGCTGGCACAGATACGCAGTATTTT.

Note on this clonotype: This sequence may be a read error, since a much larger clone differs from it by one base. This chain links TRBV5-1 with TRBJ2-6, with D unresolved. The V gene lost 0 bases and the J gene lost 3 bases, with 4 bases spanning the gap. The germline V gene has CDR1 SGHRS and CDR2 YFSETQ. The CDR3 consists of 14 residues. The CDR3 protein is CASSLGDGANVLTF. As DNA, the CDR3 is TGCGCCAGCAGCTTGGGGGATGGGGCCAACGTCCTGACTTTC.

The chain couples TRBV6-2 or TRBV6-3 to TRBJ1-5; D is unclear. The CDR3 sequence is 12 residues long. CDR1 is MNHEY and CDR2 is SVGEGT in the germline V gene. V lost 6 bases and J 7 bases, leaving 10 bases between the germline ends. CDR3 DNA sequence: TGTGCCAGCAGCCGAGGTGTGCAGCCCCAGCATTTT. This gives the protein CASSRGVQPQHF.